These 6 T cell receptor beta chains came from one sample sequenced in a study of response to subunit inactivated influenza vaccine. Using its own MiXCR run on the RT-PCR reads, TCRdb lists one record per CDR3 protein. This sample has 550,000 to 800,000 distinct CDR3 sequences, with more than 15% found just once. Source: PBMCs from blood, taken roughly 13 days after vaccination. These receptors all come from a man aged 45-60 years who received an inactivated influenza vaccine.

In DNA, the CDR3 is TGTGCCAGCAGCCCAGAGTCCCTAGCAGGCTACAATGAGCAGTTCTTC. This sequence encodes CASSPESLAGYNEQFF. This rearrangement joins TRBV7-9 to TRBJ2-1; TRBD2 is a possible D gene (5 bases). The V gene's germline CDR1 is SEHNR and CDR2 FQNEAQ (reference sequence). The CDR3 extends over 16 amino acids. Trimming removed 5 bases at V and 3 bases at J, with 17 bases between.

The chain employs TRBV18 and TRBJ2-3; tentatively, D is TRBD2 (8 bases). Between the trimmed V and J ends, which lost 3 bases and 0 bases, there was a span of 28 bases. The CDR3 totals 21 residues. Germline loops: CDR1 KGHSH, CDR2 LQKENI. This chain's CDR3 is CASSPRNRGPLLAESTDTQYF. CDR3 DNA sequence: TGTGCCAGCTCACCTAGAAACAGGGGACCCCTACTAGCGGAGAGCACAGATACGCAGTATTTT.

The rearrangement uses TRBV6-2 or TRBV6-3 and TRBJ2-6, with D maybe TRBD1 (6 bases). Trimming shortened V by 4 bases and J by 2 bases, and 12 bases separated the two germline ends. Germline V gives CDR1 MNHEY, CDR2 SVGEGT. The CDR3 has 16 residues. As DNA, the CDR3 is TGTGCCAGCAGTTTGGGCAGGGGCACTGGGGCCAACGTCCTGACTTTC. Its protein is CASSLGRGTGANVLTF.

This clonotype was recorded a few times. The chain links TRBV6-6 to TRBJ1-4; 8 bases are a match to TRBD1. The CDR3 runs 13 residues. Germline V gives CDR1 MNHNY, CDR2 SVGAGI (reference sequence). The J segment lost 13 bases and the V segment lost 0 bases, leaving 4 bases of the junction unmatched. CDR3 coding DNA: TGTGCCAGCAGTTACTCCGGACAGGGAGGACTGTTTTTT. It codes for CASSYSGQGGLFF.

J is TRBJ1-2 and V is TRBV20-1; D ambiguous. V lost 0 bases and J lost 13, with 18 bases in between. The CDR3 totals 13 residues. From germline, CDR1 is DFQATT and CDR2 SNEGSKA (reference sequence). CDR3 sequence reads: CSARDSMGSAATF. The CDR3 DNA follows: TGCAGTGCTAGAGATTCTATGGGGAGCGCTGCCACCTTC.

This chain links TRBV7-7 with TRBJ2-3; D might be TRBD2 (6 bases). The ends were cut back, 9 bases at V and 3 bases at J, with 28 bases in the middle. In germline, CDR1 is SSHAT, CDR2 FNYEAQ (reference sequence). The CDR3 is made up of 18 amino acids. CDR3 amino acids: CARRLARGPSICTDTQYF. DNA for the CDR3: TGTGCCAGGAGGCTAGCGAGAGGGCCCTCAATTTGTACAGATACGCAGTATTTT.